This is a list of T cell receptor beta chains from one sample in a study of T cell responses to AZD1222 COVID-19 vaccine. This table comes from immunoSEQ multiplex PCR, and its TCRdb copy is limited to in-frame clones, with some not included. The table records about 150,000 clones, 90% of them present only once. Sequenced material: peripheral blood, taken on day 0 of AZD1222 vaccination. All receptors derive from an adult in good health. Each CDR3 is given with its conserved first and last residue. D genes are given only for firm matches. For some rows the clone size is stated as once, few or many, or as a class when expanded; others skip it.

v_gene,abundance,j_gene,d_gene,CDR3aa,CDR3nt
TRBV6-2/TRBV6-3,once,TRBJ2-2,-,CASSYAVTGELFF,TGTGCCAGCAGTTACGCCGTGACCGGGGAGCTGTTTTTT
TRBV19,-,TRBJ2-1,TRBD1,CASRGQGWGNEQFF,TGTGCCAGTAGGGGACAGGGGTGGGGAAATGAGCAGTTCTTC
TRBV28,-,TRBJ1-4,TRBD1,CASSLGLRDREKLFF,TGTGCCAGCAGTTTGGGGCTCCGGGACAGAGAAAAACTGTTTTTT
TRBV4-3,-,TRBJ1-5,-,CASSQDRHTDQPQHF,TGCGCCAGCAGCCAAGATAGGCACACTGATCAGCCCCAGCATTTT
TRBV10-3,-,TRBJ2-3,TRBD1,CAIQTGSTDTQYF,TGTGCCATCCAGACAGGGAGCACAGATACGCAGTATTTT
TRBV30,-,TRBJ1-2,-,CAWKTGPYGYTF,TGTGCCTGGAAAACAGGGCCCTATGGCTACACCTTC
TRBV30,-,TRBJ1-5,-,CAWSVLTGNQPQHF,TGTGCCTGGAGTGTACTAACCGGCAATCAGCCCCAGCATTTT
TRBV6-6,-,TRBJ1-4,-,CATRENEKLFF,TGTGCCACAAGGGAGAATGAAAAACTGTTTTTT
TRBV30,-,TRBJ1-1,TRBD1,CAWSGQSNTEAFF,TGTGCCTGGTCGGGACAGTCCAACACTGAAGCTTTCTTT
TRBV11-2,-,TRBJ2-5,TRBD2,CASSFPLGLAGPQETQYF,TGTGCCAGCAGCTTTCCACTCGGACTAGCGGGACCTCAAGAGACCCAGTACTTC
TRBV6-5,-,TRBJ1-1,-,CASTRVMNTEAFF,TGTGCCAGCACTAGAGTTATGAACACTGAAGCTTTCTTT
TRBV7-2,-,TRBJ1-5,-,CAIGTFGNQPQHF,TGTGCCATCGGGACGTTTGGCAATCAGCCCCAGCATTTT
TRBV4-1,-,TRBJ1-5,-,CASSQVPRVGGWNQPQHF,TGCGCCAGCAGCCAAGTGCCCCGGGTTGGGGGGTGGAATCAGCCCCAGCATTTT
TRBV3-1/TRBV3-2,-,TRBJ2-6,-,CASSPLRASAGANVLTF,TGTGCCAGCAGCCCGCTTAGGGCGTCCGCGGGGGCCAACGTCCTGACTTTC
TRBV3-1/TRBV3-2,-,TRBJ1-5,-,CASSQDPTEGNSNQPQHF,TGTGCCAGCAGCCAAGATCCCACGGAAGGGAATAGCAATCAGCCCCAGCATTTT
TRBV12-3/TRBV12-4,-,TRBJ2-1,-,CASSLRAGEQFF,TGTGCCAGCAGTTTAAGGGCCGGTGAGCAGTTCTTC